This TCR beta chain was retrieved from a study of blood T cell repertoires in COVID-19. In the original processing: Amplification of reference gene primers was used by the study to estimate nucleated cell counts. Repertoires were generated with immunoSEQ multiplex PCR, while TCRdb's copy carries only in-frame clones and drops some. Clonal size and the V and J genes are those of that table, whereas D and trimming came from the DNA. Of about 200,000 clones in the sample, around 89% were seen once. This CDR3 region has 16 residues. Germline assignment: CDR1 LNHDA and CDR2 SQIVND (reference sequence). The trim removed 7 bases at V and 2 bases at J, leaving 11 bases unmatched.

The chain employs TRBV19 and TRBJ1-2; 9 nucleotides line up with TRBD1. Material for sequencing was peripheral blood. The source is a man between 40 and 49 years old with active or convalescent COVID-19. CDR3 sequence reads: CASTQPEGQGNYGYTF. The DNA of the CDR3 is TGTGCCAGTACCCAACCGGAGGGACAGGGAAACTATGGCTACACCTTC.